Reported below is one T cell receptor beta chain. The antigen is undetermined. Amplification used 60 Vbeta primers and 13 Jbeta primers. Method: immunoSEQ multiplex PCR; TCRdb's copy keeps in-frame clones and lacks some. The sample shows just over 150,000 clones, 65% to 85% of them seen only once. The CDR3 loop spans 15 amino acids. The germline V gene encodes CDR1 MNHNY and CDR2 SVGAGI (reference sequence). With 0 bases clipped from V and 7 bases from J, the junction kept 5 bases outside the gene matches. The sample is drawn from a study of cytomegalovirus exposure and HLA in healthy donors. Overall study results and limits: In a later analysis, HLA-associated TCR beta chains were more clonally expanded than equally common others. With DRB1 most and HLA-C fewest, TCR association rates differed between HLA loci in a later analysis. Accurate prediction of most subjects' HLA-A and HLA-B alleles from TCR beta sequences was reported. According to an earlier analysis, most TCR beta V segments yielded productive rearrangements about 90% or about 30% of the time.

The chain has TRBV6-6 and TRBJ2-2, with 7 bases fitting TRBD2. The sequenced sample consisted of PBMCs. The sequence derives from a man between 40 and 49 years old in good health and CMV-seropositive. The CDR3 protein is CASSYSTSIGGELFF. The CDR3 bases are TGTGCCAGCAGTTACTCGACTAGCATAGGCGGGGAGCTGTTTTTT.